This record looks at one T cell receptor beta chain sequence and its context. This entry is derived from a study of T cells in localized non-small cell lung cancer. V lost 2 bases to trimming and J lost 4 bases; unmatched junction nucleotides: 2. CDR1 and CDR2 from the germline V gene are SQVTM and ANQGSEA. The CDR3 runs to 13 residues. This table comes from immunoSEQ multiplex PCR, and its TCRdb copy is limited to in-frame clones, with some not included. The sample has about 1,000 clones; around 20% are singletons. The TCR originated in a male donor at least 60 years old with stage III lung adenocarcinoma. This chain joins TRBV29-1 and TRBJ1-2; 9 nucleotides agree with TRBD1. The sample here was normal lung tissue next to the tumor, taken before any cancer treatment. The CDR3: CSVENRGLYGYTF. As DNA, the CDR3 is TGCAGCGTTGAAAACAGGGGGCTCTATGGCTACACCTTC.